The rows below give T cell receptor beta chains drawn from one sample of a study of T-cell reconstitution after alpha-beta-depleted transplantation in children. In TCRdb, the PCR reads were re-called with MiXCR into one record per CDR3 protein. The sample holds almost 600,000 distinct CDR3 sequences, roughly 30% seen once. This specimen consisted of PBMCs, obtained before TCRalphabeta/CD19-depleted stem cell transplant. The receptors shown here come from a boy under three years old with Wiskott-Aldrich syndrome, due to receive a stem cell transplant. Each CDR3 is given with its conserved first and last residue. Each record gives: V gene, J gene, clone size, D gene, CDR3 protein, CDR3 DNA. A D gene is named only where the DNA matches it firmly. Size values are once, few and many counts, or a class for expanded clones, and some rows have none.

>TRBV5-5|TRBJ2-1|few|NA
CASSLSRADPYNEQFF
TGTGCCAGCAGCTTGAGTCGGGCAGATCCCTACAATGAGCAGTTCTTC
>TRBV18|TRBJ2-7|NA|NA
CASSRGFVSYEQYF
TGTGCCAGCTCCAGGGGTTTTGTTTCCTACGAGCAGTACTTC
>TRBV5-1|TRBJ1-2|few|TRBD1
CASSPDRGVVYGYTF
TGCGCCAGCAGCCCGGACAGGGGGGTGGTGTATGGCTACACCTTC
>TRBV29-1|TRBJ2-3|few|TRBD2
CSVRNRLAADTQYF
TGCAGCGTTCGCAACCGACTAGCGGCAGATACGCAGTATTTT
>TRBV5-4|TRBJ2-1|NA|TRBD2
CASSLGTSGRYNEQFF
TGTGCCAGCAGCTTGGGCACTAGCGGGCGTTACAATGAGCAGTTCTTC
>TRBV5-1|TRBJ2-7|many|NA
CASSLADTVEQYF
TGCGCCAGCAGCTTAGCGGACACGGTCGAGCAGTACTTC
>TRBV14|TRBJ2-5|many|TRBD2
CASSRLAGQETQYF
TGTGCCAGCAGCCGACTAGCGGGGCAAGAGACCCAGTACTTC
>TRBV20-1|TRBJ2-1|NA|NA
CSARGLSGSYNEQFF
TGCAGTGCTAGAGGCCTATCCGGCTCCTACAATGAGCAGTTCTTC
>TRBV20-1|TRBJ2-3|few|NA
CSARVQGGDTQYF
TGCAGTGCTAGAGTCCAAGGGGGAGATACGCAGTATTTT
>TRBV11-3|TRBJ2-1|few|NA
CASSLGSGDYNEQFF
TGTGCCAGCAGCTTAGGTAGCGGAGACTACAATGAGCAGTTCTTC
>TRBV7-2|TRBJ2-5|NA|TRBD2
CASSLISGSPGETQYF
TGTGCCAGCAGCCTGATTAGCGGGAGCCCTGGGGAGACCCAGTACTTC
>TRBV11-2|TRBJ2-2|NA|NA
CASSQRAKAPSNTGELFF
TGTGCCAGCAGCCAGAGGGCCAAAGCCCCTTCGAACACCGGGGAGCTGTTTTTT
>TRBV5-1|TRBJ1-6|few|TRBD1
CASSLFGTGSNSPLHF
TGCGCCAGCAGCTTGTTCGGGACAGGGAGTAATTCACCCCTCCACTTT
>TRBV5-1|TRBJ2-7|once|TRBD2
CAPLGSGRASREQYF
TGCGCCCCCTTGGGGAGCGGGAGGGCCTCTCGCGAGCAGTACTTC
>TRBV15|TRBJ2-7|NA|TRBD2
CATSIPLAGVGEQYF
TGTGCCACCAGCATACCACTAGCGGGAGTGGGGGAGCAGTACTTC
>TRBV20-1|TRBJ2-7|few|TRBD2
CSARANRLAGPSITYEQYF
TGCAGTGCTAGGGCCAACAGGCTAGCGGGTCCCAGTATAACCTACGAGCAGTACTTC
>TRBV4-1|TRBJ1-2|few|NA
CASRETKGGYTF
TGCGCCAGCAGAGAAACAAAGGGGGGCTACACCTTC
>TRBV5-1|TRBJ2-7|NA|TRBD2
CASSPIAGGASEQYF
TGCGCCAGCAGCCCCATAGCGGGAGGAGCCTCCGAGCAGTACTTC
>TRBV29-1|TRBJ2-7|NA|NA
CSVEDPGVPGEQYF
TGCAGCGTTGAAGATCCGGGGGTTCCCGGCGAGCAGTACTTC
>TRBV13|TRBJ1-1|few|NA
CASSLGLRGMNTEAFF
TGTGCCAGCAGCTTAGGCCTAAGGGGGATGAACACTGAAGCTTTCTTT
>TRBV20-1|TRBJ2-7|NA|NA
CSAPAENLYEQYF
TGCAGTGCGCCAGCGGAGAATCTCTACGAGCAGTACTTC
>TRBV30|TRBJ1-4|NA|NA
CAWRPKQTGSEKLFF
TGTGCCTGGAGACCTAAGCAGACAGGATCGGAAAAACTGTTTTTT
>TRBV5-1|TRBJ2-5|NA|NA
CASSLHRQETQYF
TGCGCCAGCAGCTTGCACAGACAAGAGACCCAGTACTTC
>TRBV19|TRBJ2-1|NA|TRBD1
CASSPTGESHNEQFF
TGTGCCAGTAGCCCGACAGGGGAATCCCACAATGAGCAGTTCTTC
>TRBV5-1|TRBJ2-3|few|NA
CASSYTPSTDTQYF
TGCGCCAGCAGCTATACTCCATCGACCGATACGCAGTATTTT
>TRBV20-1|TRBJ2-7|few|NA
CSARDTGTRLYEQYF
TGCAGTGCTAGGGATACCGGGACACGGCTGTACGAGCAGTACTTC
>TRBV19|TRBJ2-3|few|NA
CASSTIAATTDTQYF
TGTGCCAGTAGTACAATAGCGGCCACCACAGATACGCAGTATTTT
>TRBV20-1|TRBJ2-5|NA|TRBD2
CSAREFLAGVRQETQYF
TGCAGTGCTAGGGAATTTCTCGCGGGGGTCCGACAAGAGACCCAGTACTTC
>TRBV7-2|TRBJ2-7|NA|NA
CASSLSELAYEQYF
TGTGCCAGCAGCTTATCCGAGCTCGCCTACGAGCAGTACTTC
>TRBV5-1|TRBJ2-6|few|NA
CASSKLATSGANVLTF
TGCGCCAGCAGCAAACTAGCAACCTCTGGGGCCAACGTCCTGACTTTC
>TRBV5-1|TRBJ1-1|few|TRBD1
CASSKGAENTEAFF
TGCGCCAGCAGCAAGGGGGCTGAGAACACTGAAGCTTTCTTT
>TRBV3-1|TRBJ2-7|NA|NA
CASRPDNYEQYF
TGTGCCAGCCGCCCGGACAACTACGAGCAGTACTTC
>TRBV5-1|TRBJ2-1|few|TRBD2
CASSLAGGGYEQFF
TGCGCCAGCAGCTTGGCGGGAGGGGGGTATGAGCAGTTCTTC
>TRBV4-1|TRBJ2-5|NA|NA
CASSHGDGGRETQYF
TGCGCCAGCAGCCACGGGGATGGGGGTCGAGAGACCCAGTACTTC
>TRBV12-3/TRBV12-4|TRBJ2-4|few|TRBD2
CASSFGTSGRRDIQYF
TGTGCCAGCAGTTTCGGGACTAGCGGGAGACGAGACATTCAGTACTTC
>TRBV7-8|TRBJ1-2|few|TRBD1
CASSYRGDGYTF
TGTGCCAGCAGCTACAGGGGGGATGGCTACACCTTC
>TRBV24-1|TRBJ2-1|few|TRBD2
CATSDSSTSGVYNEQFF
TGTGCCACCAGTGATTCCAGTACTAGCGGGGTATACAATGAGCAGTTCTTC
>TRBV5-5|TRBJ2-1|NA|NA
CASGLGLGLYNEQFF
TGTGCCAGCGGGTTGGGATTAGGGCTCTACAATGAGCAGTTCTTC
>TRBV5-1|TRBJ2-2|NA|TRBD2
CASSFLVGTSGNTGELFF
TGCGCCAGCAGCTTCCTGGTCGGGACTAGCGGTAACACCGGGGAGCTGTTTTTT
>TRBV20-1|TRBJ2-7|NA|NA
CSARADVGEREQYF
TGCAGTGCTAGGGCCGATGTGGGAGAGCGCGAGCAGTACTTC